Shown below are 31 T cell receptor beta chains from a single sample sequenced in a study of cytomegalovirus exposure and HLA in healthy donors (dated 2017 in TCRdb). The library relied on the immunoSEQ multiplex PCR assay. The multiplex PCR relied on a mix of 60 forward primers for TCR Vbeta segments and 13 reverse primers for TCR Jbeta segments. Entries here come from immuneACCESS through TCRdb and include only in-frame sequences with V and J called. Some clones fail to appear in such tables; in the studies checked, an unresolved V gene covers under half of the shortfall, and the cause of the remainder is unknown. This sample has 110,000 to 150,000 clones in its table, and 75% to 85% of those were observed once. Approximately 2.8% of the sample is taken by the ten largest. Specimen: PBMCs. These receptors came from a female donor in good health and CMV-seronegative.

The chain employs TRBV7-9 and TRBJ1-1; possible D gene TRBD1, 5 bases. The germline V and J ends were trimmed by 5 bases and 3 bases, with 22 bases remaining between them. The CDR3 is made up of 17 amino acids. Per germline, CDR1 SEHNR and CDR2 FQNEAQ (reference sequence). DNA for the CDR3: TGTGCCAGCAGCCTCGTAATAGGTCCTCCGGGGGACACTGAAGCTTTCTTT. Translated, it gives CASSLVIGPPGDTEAFF.

This clone was seen a handful of times. V usage is TRBV5-1 and J usage is TRBJ1-3, with unresolved D. CDR3 size: 15 residues. Trimming shortened V by 2 bases and J by 0 bases, and 9 bases separated the two germline ends. Germline lookup yields CDR1 SGHRS and CDR2 YFSETQ. The DNA for the CDR3 is TGCGCCAGCAGCTTCGGTGAATTCTCTGGAAACACCATATATTTT. It is translated as CASSFGEFSGNTIYF.

V is TRBV5-4 and J is TRBJ1-6; D is unresolved. Germline V CDR1 and CDR2: SGHNT, YYREEE (reference sequence). Trimming pared 0 bases from V and 0 bases from J, leaving 7 bases between. CDR3 length equals 16 residues. Here the CDR3 DNA reads TGTGCCAGCAGCTTGGGTGGGAGCTCCTATAATTCACCCCTCCACTTT. This codes for CASSLGGSSYNSPLHF.

This chain connects TRBV7-9 to TRBJ2-1; D might be TRBD2 (5 bases). The CDR3 contains 15 residues. The V and J ends lost 5 bases and 9 bases respectively, with 20 bases between them. Germline CDR1 reads SEHNR; CDR2 reads FQNEAQ (reference sequence). CDR3 sequence: CASSLKERRTPEQFF. CDR3 DNA sequence: TGTGCCAGCAGCCTAAAGGAGCGGCGAACGCCTGAGCAGTTCTTC.

The chain recombines TRBV10-3 with TRBJ2-2, with 8 nucleotides matching TRBD1. CDR1 and CDR2 from the germline V gene are ENHRY and SYGVKD. The CDR3 is 15 residues long. Trimming removed 3 bases from V and 8 bases from J; junction bases left unmatched: 8. CDR3 region: CAISDHQGAPGELFF. CDR3 DNA sequence: TGTGCCATCAGTGACCATCAGGGGGCTCCGGGGGAGCTGTTTTTT.

The J gene is TRBJ2-1, the V gene TRBV7-2, with 8 nucleotides matching TRBD2. Trimming cost V 4 bases and J 10 bases; bases outside gene matches: 9. The CDR3 covers 14 residues. Germline V lookup: CDR1 SGHTA, CDR2 FQGNSA. The chain's CDR3 is CASSSVGAGGEQFF. As DNA, the CDR3 is TGTGCCAGCAGCTCAGTAGGCGCGGGGGGAGAGCAGTTCTTC.

The chain employs TRBV5-1 and TRBJ2-7, with a possible D match to TRBD2 (5 bases). Germline V gives CDR1 SGHRS, CDR2 YFSETQ. This CDR3 comprises 14 residues. V shed 0 bases and J shed 6 bases, with 13 bases lying between them. The CDR3 region has the DNA TGCGCCAGCAGCTTGGAAACTAGTGTGAGCGAGCAGTACTTC. It yields the protein CASSLETSVSEQYF.

On this clone: The conserved closing phenylalanine or tryptophan is absent in this CDR3, likely reflecting a read error. The limits of the CDR3 on the DNA are not certain, so only TCRdb's listed CDR3 is given. The rearrangement joins TRBV20-1 to TRBJ1-4. The germline V gene encodes CDR1 DFQATT and CDR2 SNEGSKA (reference sequence). The CDR3 sequence runs 11 residues, both termini included. This CDR3 reads CSANKELTAGT.

This clone occurred a few times. This chain connects TRBV5-1 to TRBJ2-7; D possibly corresponds to TRBD2 (7 bases). V was shortened by 1 base and J by 6 bases, with 17 bases between the two germline ends. The CDR3 contains 15 residues. CDR1 is SGHRS and CDR2 is YFSETQ in the germline V gene. CDR3 coding DNA: TGCGCCAGCAGCTTGATTGGGGGGGCGCATTCCGAGCAGTACTTC. Residues: CASSLIGGAHSEQYF.

This chain uses TRBV7-2 with TRBJ1-5; D gene ambiguous. This CDR3 comprises 15 residues. CDR1 is SGHTA, CDR2 FQGNSA, per germline. V was shortened by 2 bases and J by 0 bases, with 8 bases between the two germline ends. This CDR3 reads CASSLWPDSNQPQHF. CDR3 nucleotide sequence: TGTGCCAGCAGCTTATGGCCAGATAGCAATCAGCCCCAGCATTTT.

The gene calls are TRBV6-5 and TRBJ1-2, with TRBD1 identical over 9 bases. CDR1 and CDR2 (germline): MNHEY, SVGAGI. V dropped 6 bases and J dropped 6; count of bases not matched to a gene: 11. The CDR3 loop spans 15 amino acids. The CDR3 loop is CASSRPGTGFHGYTF. CDR3 sequence (DNA): TGTGCCAGCAGCCGTCCCGGGACAGGGTTCCATGGCTACACCTTC.

The J gene is TRBJ1-2, the V gene TRBV5-4; D unresolved. CDR1 SGHNT and CDR2 YYREEE come from the germline V gene (reference sequence). The CDR3 loop spans 14 amino acids. Trimming removed 0 bases from V and 4 bases from J, with 10 bases in between. CDR3 sequence (DNA): TGTGCCAGCAGCTTGGGCAGTGCAGGCTATGGCTACACCTTC. Protein sequence: CASSLGSAGYGYTF.

The J gene is TRBJ1-5, the V gene TRBV6-1, with TRBD1 matching 7 bases. Looked up from germline, CDR1 is MNHNS and CDR2 is SASEGT. This CDR3 spans 13 amino acids. With 4 bases clipped from V and 6 bases from J, the junction kept 3 bases outside the gene matches. The CDR3 DNA follows: TGTGCCAGCAGTGCAACAGGGGCTCAGCCCCAGCATTTT. Translation: CASSATGAQPQHF.

Notes on this clone: The junction departs from the called germline gene at one end, perhaps through a read error. The genes are TRBV7-7 and TRBJ2-3; TRBD2 aligns across 12 bases. CDR3 length equals 21 residues. Germline V gene data show CDR1 as SSHAT and CDR2 as FNYEAQ (reference sequence). This chain's CDR3 is CASSLLPRTSGTRRGTDTQYF. CDR3 DNA: TGTGCTAGCAGCTTACTACCCCGGACTAGCGGGACCAGACGAGGTACAGATACGCAGTATTTT.

This chain connects TRBV2 to TRBJ2-3; 13 positions agree with TRBD2. The CDR3 spans 15 residues. Germline V lookup: CDR1 SNHLY, CDR2 FYNNEI. V lost 4 bases to trimming and J lost 3 bases; unmatched junction nucleotides: 1. The CDR3 sequence: CASSGTSGGTDTQYF. In nucleotides, the CDR3 is TGTGCCAGCAGTGGGACTAGCGGGGGAACAGATACGCAGTATTTT.

The CDR3, as DNA: TGTGCCAGCAGCTTAACCACGGTGAATGAGCAGTTCTTC. It is translated as CASSLTTVNEQFF. V gene TRBV7-9 combines with J gene TRBJ2-1; no clear D. Trimming removed 2 bases at V and 7 bases at J, with 9 bases between. The germline V gene has CDR1 SEHNR and CDR2 FQNEAQ (reference sequence). This CDR3 is built from 13 residues.

The sample holds one count of this clone. This chain joins TRBV11-2 and TRBJ2-7, with 10 bases lining up with TRBD1. The CDR3 spans 19 residues. The germline V gene has CDR1 SGHAT and CDR2 FQNNGV. V was clipped by 4 bases and J by 3 bases; unmatched bases: 18. The CDR3 DNA is TGTGCCAGCAGCTGGTCAGGTCATCCGGGACAGGGGAATCTCTACGAGCAGTACTTC. Its protein is CASSWSGHPGQGNLYEQYF.

The rearrangement links TRBV6-6 to TRBJ1-4; a possible D gene is TRBD1 (6 bases). The V gene's germline CDR1 is MNHNY and CDR2 SVGAGI (reference sequence). Between the trimmed V and J ends, which lost 4 bases and 11 bases, there was a span of 17 bases. The CDR3 spans 14 residues. The CDR3 bases are TGTGCCAGCAGTTTGTGGACAGAGCTTGGGAAACTGTTTTTT. Encoded protein: CASSLWTELGKLFF.

V gene TRBV4-3 combines with J gene TRBJ2-2; no firm D call. V was pared by 0 bases and J by 8 bases, with 7 bases between. There are 13 residues in the CDR3. Germline V gives CDR1 LGHNA, CDR2 YSLEER. CDR3 DNA: TGCGCCAGCAGCCAAGATATCACTGGGGAGCTGTTTTTT. It translates to CASSQDITGELFF.

This clone was detected a few times. As DNA, the CDR3 is TGTGCCACTCGGGGAGTAGGCACTGAAGCTTTCTTT. This encodes CATRGVGTEAFF. J is TRBJ1-1 and V is TRBV6-5; D is unclear. Trimming shortened V by 10 bases and J by 4 bases, and 13 bases separated the two germline ends. This CDR3 contains 12 residues. The germline V gene has CDR1 MNHEY and CDR2 SVGAGI.

CDR3 in amino acids: CASSRQGANEKLFF. CDR3 sequence (DNA): TGTGCCAGCAGCCGACAGGGGGCTAATGAAAAACTGTTTTTT. The V gene is TRBV7-9, the J gene TRBJ1-4, with TRBD1 matching 9 bases. From germline, CDR1 is SEHNR and CDR2 FQNEAQ (reference sequence). The V segment lost 5 bases and the J segment 3 bases; nucleotides outside the gene matches: 1. CDR3 length equals 14 residues.

This chain links TRBV30 with TRBJ1-2; D uncertain. The CDR3 spans 12 residues. CDR1 is GTSNPN, CDR2 SVGIG, per germline (reference sequence). The ends were cut back, 2 bases at V and 3 bases at J, with 7 bases in the middle. CDR3 region: CAWSSGHYGYTF. In DNA, the CDR3 is TGTGCCTGGAGTAGCGGGCACTATGGCTACACCTTC.

The CDR3 reads CASSLGARGTYNEQFF. CDR3 nucleotide sequence: TGTGCCAGCAGCTTGGGGGCCAGGGGGACCTACAATGAGCAGTTCTTC. The chain recombines TRBV5-6 with TRBJ2-1; TRBD1 matches at 7 bases. After removal of 0 bases from V and 2 bases from J, the junction contained 5 bases not matched to a gene. The CDR3 consists of 16 residues. In germline, CDR1 is SGHDT, CDR2 YYEEEE. The full variable domain, its missing parts supplied by reference TRBV5-6 and TRBJ2-1, is DAGVTQSPTHLIKTRGQQVTLRCSPKSGHDTVSWYQQALGQGPQFIFQYYEEEERQRGNFPDRFSGHQFPNYSSELNVNALLLGDSALYLCASSLGARGTYNEQFFGPGTRLTVL.

V usage is TRBV2 and J usage is TRBJ1-5; D is possibly TRBD1 (5 bases). Trimming removed 0 bases at V and 6 bases at J, with 6 bases between. In germline, CDR1 is SNHLY, CDR2 FYNNEI. The length of the CDR3 is 13 residues. The CDR3 nucleotides are TGTGCCAGCAGTGAAGCTAGGGGTCAGCCCCAGCATTTT. It encodes CASSEARGQPQHF.

The chain links TRBV28 to TRBJ2-3, with a possible D match to TRBD2 (5 bases). CDR1 MDHEN and CDR2 SYDVKM come from the germline V gene. This CDR3 is 12 amino acids long. The germline V and J ends were trimmed by 2 bases and 5 bases, with 5 bases remaining between them. CDR3 amino acids: CASSLEGDTQYF. The CDR3 bases are TGTGCCAGCAGTTTAGAGGGAGATACGCAGTATTTT.

This clone appeared a few times. The chain recombines TRBV7-9 with TRBJ2-7, with TRBD1 as a possible D gene (5 bases). V lost 3 bases and J 4 bases, leaving 19 bases between the germline ends. The CDR3 consists of 16 residues. CDR1 and CDR2 (germline): SEHNR, FQNEAQ (reference sequence). The CDR3 DNA sequence: TGTGCCAGCAGCTTTCTGGGGCCCCAATCGAGATACGAGCAGTACTTC. Protein sequence: CASSFLGPQSRYEQYF.

This chain links TRBV7-9 with TRBJ2-5, with 11 bases lining up with TRBD1. CDR3 length equals 14 residues. The germline V gene encodes CDR1 SEHNR and CDR2 FQNEAQ (reference sequence). The J segment lost 5 bases and the V segment lost 5 bases, leaving 4 bases of the junction unmatched. The CDR3 DNA sequence: TGTGCCAGCAGCCCCGGGACAGGGGGTGAGACCCAGTACTTC. Translating it yields CASSPGTGGETQYF. The whole variable domain, remainder taken from reference TRBV7-9 and TRBJ2-5, is DTGVSQNPRHKITKRGQNVTFRCDPISEHNRLYWYRQTLGQGPEFLTYFQNEAQLEKSRLLSDRFSAERPKGSFSTLEIQRTEQGDSAMYLCASSPGTGGETQYFGPGTRLLVL.

This clone was counted a few times. This chain joins TRBV9 and TRBJ2-4; possibly TRBD2 for D (5 bases). CDR3 length: 16 residues. The V and J ends lost 0 bases and 0 bases respectively, with 10 bases between them. The germline V gene has CDR1 SGDLS and CDR2 YYNGEE. The CDR3 DNA reads TGTGCCAGCAGCGTAGATACTAGACTAGCCAAAAACATTCAGTACTTC. As protein: CASSVDTRLAKNIQYF. Filled out from reference TRBV9 and TRBJ2-4, the complete variable domain reads DSGVTQTPKHLITATGQRVTLRCSPRSGDLSVYWYQQSLDQGLQFLIQYYNGEERAKGNILERFSAQQFPDLHSELNLSSLELGDSALYFCASSVDTRLAKNIQYFGAGTRLSVL.

The genes are TRBV9 and TRBJ1-5; 7 bases match TRBD1. The CDR3 consists of 14 residues. CDR1 SGDLS and CDR2 YYNGEE come from the germline V gene. Trimming at V came to 4 bases and at J to 9 bases, leaving 10 bases not matched to a gene. CDR3 sequence reads: CASSREGGGGPQHF. CDR3 nucleotides: TGTGCCAGCAGCCGGGAAGGGGGCGGCGGGCCCCAGCATTTT.

This chain uses TRBV11-2 with TRBJ2-3, with TRBD2 as a possible D gene (6 bases). Germline V gene data show CDR1 as SGHAT and CDR2 as FQNNGV. V was trimmed by 3 bases and J by 1 base, leaving 11 bases between them. CDR3 length: 15 amino acids. CDR3 coding DNA: TGTGCCAGCAGCTTTTCGGGACTGCGCACAGATACGCAGTATTTT. This translates into CASSFSGLRTDTQYF. Filled out from reference TRBV11-2 and TRBJ2-3, the complete variable domain reads EAGVAQSPRYKIIEKRQSVAFWCNPISGHATLYWYQQILGQGPKLLIQFQNNGVVDDSQLPKDRFSAERLKGVDSTLKIQPAKLEDSAVYLCASSFSGLRTDTQYFGPGTRLTVL.

The chain uses TRBV4-3 and TRBJ1-1; a weak D match, TRBD1 (6 bases). Trimming shortened V by 2 bases and J by 10 bases, and 20 bases separated the two germline ends. This CDR3 has 15 residues. The germline V gene has CDR1 LGHNA and CDR2 YSLEER. The CDR3, as DNA: TGCGCCAGCAGCCAAAACACAGGGTTACCGAGAGGAGCTTTCTTT. This encodes CASSQNTGLPRGAFF.